Described below is a single T cell receptor (beta chain) sequence and its context. Its specificity is not known. The CDR3 extends over 19 amino acids. With 0 bases removed from V and 1 base from J, the gap between germline ends came to 21 bases. Per germline, CDR1 LNHDA and CDR2 SQIVND (reference sequence). A quantitative 5'-RACE method, one with molecular barcodes, was used to make TCR beta libraries. Via MiXCR, TCRdb re-called the 5' RACE reads, giving one row per CDR3 protein. Among fewer than 250,000 distinct CDR3 sequences listed, approximately 20% were seen once. This sample is part of a study of CD8 T cells in ankylosing spondylitis. Study-level results: Among TCR beta sequences, a motif of 7 to 9 highly homologous variants appeared characteristic of ankylosing spondylitis blood. Disease-linked clones were found to be CD8+ and relatively rare in peripheral blood.

The chain couples TRBV19 to TRBJ2-5; D might be TRBD1 or TRBD2, each matching 5 bases. The TCR sequence derives from a male donor with ankylosing spondylitis. Sequencing used blood, either unsorted or a sorted T cell fraction (not recorded which). CDR3 DNA: TGTGCCAGTAGTATAGATCCGGAGCAAGGTCCCGGGGCCCAAGAGACCCAGTACTTC. Its translation: CASSIDPEQGPGAQETQYF. Combining the CDR3 with reference TRBV19 and TRBJ2-5 gives the whole variable domain DGGITQSPKYLFRKEGQNVTLSCEQNLNHDAMYWYRQDPGQGLRLIYYSQIVNDFQKGDIAEGYSVSREKKESFPLTVTSAQKNPTAFYLCASSIDPEQGPGAQETQYFGPGTRLLVL.